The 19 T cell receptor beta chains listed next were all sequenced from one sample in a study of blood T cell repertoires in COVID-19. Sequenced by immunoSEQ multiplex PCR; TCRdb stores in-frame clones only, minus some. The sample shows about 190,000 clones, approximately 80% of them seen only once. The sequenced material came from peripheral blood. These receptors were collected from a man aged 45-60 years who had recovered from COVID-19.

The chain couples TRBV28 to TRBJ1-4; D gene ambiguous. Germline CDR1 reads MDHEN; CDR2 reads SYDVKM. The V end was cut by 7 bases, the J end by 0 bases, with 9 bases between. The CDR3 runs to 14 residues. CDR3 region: CASTNSATNEKLFF. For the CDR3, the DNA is TGTGCCAGCACCAACAGTGCAACTAATGAAAAACTGTTTTTT.

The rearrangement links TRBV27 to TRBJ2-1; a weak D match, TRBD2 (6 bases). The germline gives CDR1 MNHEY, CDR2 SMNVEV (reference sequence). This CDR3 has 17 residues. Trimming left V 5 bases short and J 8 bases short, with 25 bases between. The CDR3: CASSPLFISGLAYEQFF. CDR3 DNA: TGTGCCAGCAGTCCGTTATTTATTAGCGGCCTTGCCTATGAGCAGTTCTTC.

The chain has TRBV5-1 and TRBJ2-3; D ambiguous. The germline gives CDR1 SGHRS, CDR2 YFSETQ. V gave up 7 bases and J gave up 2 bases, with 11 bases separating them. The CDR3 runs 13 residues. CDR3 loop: CASRFSTTDTQYF. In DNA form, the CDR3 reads TGCGCCAGCCGATTTTCTACCACAGATACGCAGTATTTT.

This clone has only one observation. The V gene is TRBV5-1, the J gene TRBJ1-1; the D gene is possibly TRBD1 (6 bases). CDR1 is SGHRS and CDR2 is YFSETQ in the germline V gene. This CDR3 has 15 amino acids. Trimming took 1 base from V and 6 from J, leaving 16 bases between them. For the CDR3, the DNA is TGCGCCAGCAGCTTGAGGGCAGGGGTCTTGCCTGAAGCTTTCTTT. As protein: CASSLRAGVLPEAFF.

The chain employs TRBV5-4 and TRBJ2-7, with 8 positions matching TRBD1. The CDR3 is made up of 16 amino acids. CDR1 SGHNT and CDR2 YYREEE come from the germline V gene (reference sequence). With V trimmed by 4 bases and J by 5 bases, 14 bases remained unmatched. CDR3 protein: CASSDKQGGSRNEQYF. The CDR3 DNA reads TGTGCCAGCAGCGATAAACAGGGGGGTAGTCGGAACGAGCAGTACTTC.

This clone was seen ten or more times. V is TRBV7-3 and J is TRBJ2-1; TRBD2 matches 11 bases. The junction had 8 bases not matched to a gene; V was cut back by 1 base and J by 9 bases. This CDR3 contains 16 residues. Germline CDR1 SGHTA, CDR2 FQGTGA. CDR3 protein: CASSLKGLAGGGEQFF. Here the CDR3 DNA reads TGTGCCAGCAGCTTAAAAGGGCTAGCGGGAGGCGGTGAGCAGTTCTTC.

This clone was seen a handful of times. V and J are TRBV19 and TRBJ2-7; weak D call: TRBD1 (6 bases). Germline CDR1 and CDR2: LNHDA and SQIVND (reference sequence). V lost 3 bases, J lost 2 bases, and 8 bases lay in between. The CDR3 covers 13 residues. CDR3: CASSIQGTYEQYF. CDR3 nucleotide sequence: TGTGCCAGTAGTATCCAGGGGACCTACGAGCAGTACTTC.

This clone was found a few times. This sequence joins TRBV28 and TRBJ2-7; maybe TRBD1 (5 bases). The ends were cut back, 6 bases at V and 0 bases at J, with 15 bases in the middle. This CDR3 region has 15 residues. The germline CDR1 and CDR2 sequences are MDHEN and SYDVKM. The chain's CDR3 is CASSSLQGSSYEQYF. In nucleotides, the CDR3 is TGTGCCAGCAGCTCCCTCCAGGGTAGCTCCTACGAGCAGTACTTC.

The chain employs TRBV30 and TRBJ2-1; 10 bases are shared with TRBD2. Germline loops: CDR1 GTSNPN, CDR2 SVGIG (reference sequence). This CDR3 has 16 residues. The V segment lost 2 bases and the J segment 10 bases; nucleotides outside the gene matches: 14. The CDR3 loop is CAWSLGIAGGGEEQFF. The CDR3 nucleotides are TGTGCCTGGAGTCTCGGGATAGCGGGAGGCGGTGAAGAGCAGTTCTTC.

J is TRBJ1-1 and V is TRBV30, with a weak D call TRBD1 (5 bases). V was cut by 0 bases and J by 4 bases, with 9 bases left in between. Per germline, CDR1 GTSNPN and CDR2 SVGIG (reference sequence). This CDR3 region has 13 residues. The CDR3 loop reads CAWSVRTLTEAFF. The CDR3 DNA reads TGTGCCTGGAGTGTAAGGACACTCACTGAAGCTTTCTTT.

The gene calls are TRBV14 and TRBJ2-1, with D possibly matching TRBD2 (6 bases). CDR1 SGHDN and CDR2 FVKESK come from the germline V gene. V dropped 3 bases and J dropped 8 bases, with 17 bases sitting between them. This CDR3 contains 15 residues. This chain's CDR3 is CASSHIVGGRYEQFF. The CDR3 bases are TGTGCCAGCAGCCACATAGTGGGAGGCCGGTATGAGCAGTTCTTC.

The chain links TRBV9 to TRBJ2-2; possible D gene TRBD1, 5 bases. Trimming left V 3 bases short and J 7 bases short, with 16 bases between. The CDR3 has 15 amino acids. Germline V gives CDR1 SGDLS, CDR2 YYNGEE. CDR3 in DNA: TGTGCCAGCAGCGCCCTAGGGGAATCGGGCGGGGAGCTGTTTTTT. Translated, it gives CASSALGESGGELFF.

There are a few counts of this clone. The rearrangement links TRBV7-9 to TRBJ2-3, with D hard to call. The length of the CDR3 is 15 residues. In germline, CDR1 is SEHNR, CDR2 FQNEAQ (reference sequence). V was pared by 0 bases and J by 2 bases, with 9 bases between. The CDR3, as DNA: TGTGCCAGCAGCTTAGCCGAGCTACTCACAGATACGCAGTATTTT. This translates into CASSLAELLTDTQYF.

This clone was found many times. The CDR3 loop reads CASSHSDKLYYGYTF. For the CDR3, the DNA is TGTGCCAGCAGCCATTCGGACAAACTCTACTATGGCTACACCTTC. V and J are TRBV11-2 and TRBJ1-2; D is possibly TRBD1 (5 bases). Germline CDR1 SGHAT, CDR2 FQNNGV. The ends were cut back, 5 bases at V and 3 bases at J, with 16 bases in the middle. CDR3 length equals 15 residues. Combining the CDR3 with reference TRBV11-2 and TRBJ1-2 gives the whole variable domain EAGVAQSPRYKIIEKRQSVAFWCNPISGHATLYWYQQILGQGPKLLIQFQNNGVVDDSQLPKDRFSAERLKGVDSTLKIQPAKLEDSAVYLCASSHSDKLYYGYTFGSGTRLTVV.

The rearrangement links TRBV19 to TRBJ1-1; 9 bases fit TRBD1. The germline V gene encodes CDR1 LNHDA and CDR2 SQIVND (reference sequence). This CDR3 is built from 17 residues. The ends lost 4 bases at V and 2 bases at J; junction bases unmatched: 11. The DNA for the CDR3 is TGTGCCAGTAGTAAACCCGGGACAGGGTACTCTAACACTGAAGCTTTCTTT. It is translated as CASSKPGTGYSNTEAFF.

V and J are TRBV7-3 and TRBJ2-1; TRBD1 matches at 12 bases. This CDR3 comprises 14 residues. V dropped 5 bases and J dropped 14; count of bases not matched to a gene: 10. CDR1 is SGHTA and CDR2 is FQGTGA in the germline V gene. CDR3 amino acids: CASSPGTGGVEKFF. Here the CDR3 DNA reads TGTGCCAGCAGCCCAGGGACAGGGGGCGTGGAAAAGTTCTTC.

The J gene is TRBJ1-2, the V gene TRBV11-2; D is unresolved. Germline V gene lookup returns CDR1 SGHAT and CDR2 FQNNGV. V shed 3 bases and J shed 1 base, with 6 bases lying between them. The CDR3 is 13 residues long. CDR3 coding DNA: TGTGCCAGCAGCTTTGCGGGTAACTATGGCTACACCTTC. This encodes CASSFAGNYGYTF.

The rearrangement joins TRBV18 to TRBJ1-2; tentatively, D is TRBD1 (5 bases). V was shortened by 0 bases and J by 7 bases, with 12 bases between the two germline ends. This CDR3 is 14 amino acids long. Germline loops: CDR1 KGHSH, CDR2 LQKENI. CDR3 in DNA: TGTGCCAGCTCACCACCCGGGGGGTCTGCTGGCTACACCTTC. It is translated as CASSPPGGSAGYTF.

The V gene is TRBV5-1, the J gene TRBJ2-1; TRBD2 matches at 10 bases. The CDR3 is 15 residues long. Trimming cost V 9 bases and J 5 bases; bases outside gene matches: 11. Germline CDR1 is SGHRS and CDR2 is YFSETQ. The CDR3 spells CATMIVAGGHNEQFF. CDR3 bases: TGCGCCACCATGATAGTAGCGGGGGGTCACAATGAGCAGTTCTTC.